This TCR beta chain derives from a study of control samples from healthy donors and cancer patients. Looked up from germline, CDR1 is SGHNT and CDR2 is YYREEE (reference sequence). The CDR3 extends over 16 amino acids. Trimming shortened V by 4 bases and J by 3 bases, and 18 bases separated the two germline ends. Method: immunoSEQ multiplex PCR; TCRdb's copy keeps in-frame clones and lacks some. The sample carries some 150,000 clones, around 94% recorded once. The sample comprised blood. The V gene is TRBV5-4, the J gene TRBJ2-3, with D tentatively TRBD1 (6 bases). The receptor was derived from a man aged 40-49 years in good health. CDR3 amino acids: CASSHLLGGGTDTQYF. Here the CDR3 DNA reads TGTGCCAGCAGCCACCTGCTAGGGGGTGGGACAGATACGCAGTATTTT.